Given below is one TCR beta chain in context. Its specificity is unknown. CDR3 length equals 12 residues. The V gene lost 2 bases and the J gene lost 7 bases, with 5 bases spanning the gap. This specimen comes from a study of response to subunit inactivated influenza vaccine. Whole-study findings and limits: The authors proposed limited new T cell recruitment per seasonal influenza vaccination.

Using its own MiXCR run on the RT-PCR reads, TCRdb lists one record per CDR3 protein. Here the sample spans about 800,000 distinct CDR3 sequences, approximately 22% being singletons. The sample was PBMCs from blood, taken around 5 days after vaccination. The sequence was obtained from a man in his fifties who received an inactivated influenza vaccine. V gene TRBV12-3 or TRBV12-4 combines with J gene TRBJ2-2; D gene uncertain. The CDR3 DNA reads as TGTGCCAGCAGTTTAAGGCGCGGGGAGCTGTTTTTT. This encodes CASSLRRGELFF.